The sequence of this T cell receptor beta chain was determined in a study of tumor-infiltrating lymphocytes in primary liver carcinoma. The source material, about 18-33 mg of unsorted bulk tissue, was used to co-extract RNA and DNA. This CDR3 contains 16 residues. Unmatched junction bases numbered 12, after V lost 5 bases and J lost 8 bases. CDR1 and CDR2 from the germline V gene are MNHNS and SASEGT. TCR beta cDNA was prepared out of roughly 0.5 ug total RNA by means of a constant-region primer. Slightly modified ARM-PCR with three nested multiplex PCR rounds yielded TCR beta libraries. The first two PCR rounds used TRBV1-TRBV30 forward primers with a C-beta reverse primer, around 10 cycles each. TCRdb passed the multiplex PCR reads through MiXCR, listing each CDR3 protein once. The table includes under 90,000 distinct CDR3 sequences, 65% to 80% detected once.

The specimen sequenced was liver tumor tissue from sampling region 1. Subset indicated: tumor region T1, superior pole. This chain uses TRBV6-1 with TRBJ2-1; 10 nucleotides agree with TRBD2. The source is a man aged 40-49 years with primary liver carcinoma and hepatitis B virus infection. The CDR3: CASSRVLAGVDDEQFF. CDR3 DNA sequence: TGTGCCAGCAGTCGCGTTCTAGCGGGAGTAGACGATGAGCAGTTCTTC.